What follows are 20 T cell receptor beta chains derived from one specimen sequenced in a study of low-dose radiotherapy and immunotherapy resistance in tumors. Indicated time point: before trial treatment. Alpha- and beta-chain coverage of first-strand cDNA came from TRAV- and TRBV-specific primers. Both a constant-region primer and a V-primer adapter served to amplify TCRs across 15 to 25 PCR cycles. TCRdb re-called the reads with MiXCR, one entry per CDR3 protein. The table lists 55,000 to 65,000 distinct CDR3 sequences, about 26% of them singletons. Sequencing was performed on PBMCs, taken before treatment. These receptor sequences come from a male donor with rectosigmoid adenocarcinoma.

This clonotype was found many times. This chain uses TRBV14 with TRBJ2-7; the D is unclear. The CDR3 has 14 amino acids. CDR1 SGHDN and CDR2 FVKESK come from the germline V gene. V was shortened by 1 base and J by 4 bases, with 11 bases between the two germline ends. The CDR3 coding sequence is TGTGCCAGCAGCCAAGCGGCAGGCCGATACGAGCAGTACTTC. Translating it yields CASSQAAGRYEQYF.

About this clonotype: The final CDR3 position lacks the conserved phenylalanine or tryptophan, pointing to a likely read error. V gene TRBV6-1 combines with J gene TRBJ2-6; 10 bases fit TRBD1. Germline loops: CDR1 MNHNS, CDR2 SASEGT. V lost 8 bases, J lost 2 bases, and 12 bases stayed unmatched. The CDR3 has 18 residues. The DNA of the CDR3 is TGTGCCAGCGGGGGACCGGGACAGGGGAAAACTGGGGCCAACGTCCTGACTTGC. This encodes CASGGPGQGKTGANVLTC.

Of note for this clonotype: This likely traces to a read error, being one base from a far larger clone. This chain links TRBV5-4 with TRBJ2-1, with 7 nucleotides matching TRBD2. V shed 3 bases, J shed 10 bases, and the junction held 16 bases outside the gene matches. CDR1 SGHNT and CDR2 YYREEE come from the germline V gene (reference sequence). The CDR3 loop spans 16 amino acids. For the CDR3, the DNA is TGTGCCAGCAGCTCAGCGGGCAGTAGCGGGCTCTACGAGCAGTTCTTC. Translation: CASSSAGSSGLYEQFF.

Comment on this clonotype: A far more abundant clone sits one base away, making this likely a read error. This chain uses TRBV6-6 with TRBJ2-1; D is possibly TRBD2 (5 bases). Germline V gene sequence: CDR1 MNHNY, CDR2 SVGAGI (reference sequence). CDR3 size: 14 residues. This CDR3 is CANSEEGRHNEQFF. CDR3 DNA sequence: TGTGCCAACAGTGAAGAGGGCAGACACAATGAGCAGTTCTTC.

This clonotype was recorded at least ten times. V gene TRBV20-1 combines with J gene TRBJ1-5; a weak D match, TRBD1 (5 bases). Germline V gives CDR1 DFQATT, CDR2 SNEGSKA (reference sequence). The CDR3 consists of 12 residues. V gave up 3 bases and J gave up 9 bases, with 12 bases separating them. The DNA for the CDR3 is TGCAGTGCTAGGTCCCAGGGTAGGCCCCAGCATTTT. It yields the protein CSARSQGRPQHF.

This clonotype has only a few counts. The chain employs TRBV18 and TRBJ1-5; TRBD1 agrees at 10 bases. Germline assignment: CDR1 KGHSH and CDR2 LQKENI. V gave up 4 bases and J gave up 7 bases; unmatched junction bases: 7. The CDR3 length is 15 residues. Here the CDR3 reads CASSRDRGTGQPQHF. For the CDR3, the DNA is TGTGCCAGCTCACGGGACAGGGGTACTGGGCAGCCCCAGCATTTT.

This clonotype has more than one count but fewer than ten. The chain is built from TRBV27 and TRBJ2-1; 8 positions agree with TRBD1. Germline V gene lookup returns CDR1 MNHEY and CDR2 SMNVEV (reference sequence). V shed 3 bases, J shed 4 bases, and the junction held 5 bases outside the gene matches. This CDR3 spans 15 amino acids. The CDR3 reads CASSFYRGKYNEQFF. DNA for the CDR3: TGTGCCAGCAGTTTCTACAGGGGGAAATACAATGAGCAGTTCTTC.

This clonotype is deemed medium-sized (0.01 to 0.1%). The chain couples TRBV28 to TRBJ1-1, with D perhaps matching TRBD1 (5 bases). V dropped 6 bases and J dropped 1 base, with 15 bases sitting between them. This CDR3 has 15 residues. The germline gives CDR1 MDHEN, CDR2 SYDVKM. The CDR3 bases are TGTGCCAGCAGCGGGGGAACAGCGGGGAACACTGAAGCTTTCTTT. It encodes CASSGGTAGNTEAFF.

V usage is TRBV27 and J usage is TRBJ1-1; a weak D match, TRBD1 (6 bases). This CDR3 region has 15 residues. Germline CDR1 and CDR2: MNHEY and SMNVEV (reference sequence). The V end lost 6 bases, the J end lost 1 base, and 15 bases lay between the germline ends. The CDR3 reads CASSPAGARNTEAFF. CDR3 nucleotides: TGTGCCAGCAGCCCGGCAGGGGCCCGGAACACTGAAGCTTTCTTT.

This clonotype has a count of ten or more. V is TRBV15 and J is TRBJ1-5; tentatively, D is TRBD1 (5 bases). The V end lost 8 bases, the J end lost 3 bases, and 11 bases lay between the germline ends. The CDR3 contains 13 residues. Germline V CDR1 and CDR2: LNHNV, YYDKDF (reference sequence). CDR3 bases: TGTGCCACCGGAACACAGGACAATCAGCCCCAGCATTTT. This gives the protein CATGTQDNQPQHF.

This clonotype has only a few counts. The genes are TRBV9 and TRBJ1-1; D remains unclear. CDR3 size: 17 residues. Germline-derived CDR1 and CDR2 are SGDLS and YYNGEE. V lost 2 bases to trimming and J lost 0 bases, with 17 bases between them. DNA of the CDR3: TGTGCCAGCAGCGTCTACGAGGGATCGGGGTTGAACACTGAAGCTTTCTTT. The encoded protein is CASSVYEGSGLNTEAFF.

The table lists this clonotype with many counts. This chain uses TRBV6-5 with TRBJ2-2, with 11 bases lining up with TRBD2. Per germline, CDR1 MNHEY and CDR2 SVGAGI. The junction had 10 bases not matched to a gene; V was cut back by 6 bases and J by 7 bases. This CDR3 has 16 amino acids. For the CDR3, the DNA is TGTGCCAGCAGCCGACTAGCGGGGAGCATCGACGGGGAGCTGTTTTTT. Its translation is CASSRLAGSIDGELFF.

This clonotype occurred a few times. The rearrangement joins TRBV6-6 to TRBJ2-7, with 11 bases identical to TRBD1. The CDR3 is 17 amino acids. Trimming took 6 bases from V and 2 from J; bases not matched to a gene: 12. Germline CDR1 is MNHNY and CDR2 is SVGAGI (reference sequence). The CDR3 coding sequence is TGTGCCAGCAGCCATGGGACGATGGGACAGGGGGCCTACGAGCAGTACTTC. This codes for CASSHGTMGQGAYEQYF.

This clonotype came up many times. The chain employs TRBV18 and TRBJ2-3; perhaps TRBD2 as D (6 bases). This CDR3 spans 18 amino acids. The germline gives CDR1 KGHSH, CDR2 LQKENI. Trimming removed 3 bases from V and 0 bases from J, with 19 bases in between. The CDR3 protein is CASSPVKGWSGSTDTQYF. Here the CDR3 DNA reads TGTGCCAGCTCACCCGTAAAGGGTTGGAGCGGGAGCACAGATACGCAGTATTTT. The whole variable domain, remainder taken from reference TRBV18 and TRBJ2-3, is NAGVMQNPRHLVRRRGQEARLRCSPMKGHSHVYWYRQLPEEGLKFMVYLQKENIIDESGMPKERFSAEFPKEGPSILRIQQVVRGDSAAYFCASSPVKGWSGSTDTQYFGPGTRLTVL.

This chain joins TRBV15 and TRBJ1-5; 7 nucleotides match TRBD1. This CDR3 spans 14 amino acids. The trim removed 4 bases at V and 6 bases at J, leaving 6 bases unmatched. From germline, CDR1 is LNHNV and CDR2 YYDKDF (reference sequence). CDR3 nucleotide sequence: TGTGCCACCAGCAAGTCAGGGGGGTTTCAGCCCCAGCATTTT. Amino acid sequence: CATSKSGGFQPQHF. Complete variable domain (other parts from reference TRBV15 and TRBJ1-5): DAMVIQNPRYQVTQFGKPVTLSCSQTLNHNVMYWYQQKSSQAPKLLFHYYDKDFNNEADTPDNFQSRRPNTSFCFLDIRSPGLGDTAMYLCATSKSGGFQPQHFGDGTRLSIL.

The chain recombines TRBV10-3 with TRBJ2-1; 10 positions agree with TRBD2. The CDR3 contains 14 residues. CDR1 is ENHRY and CDR2 is SYGVKD in the germline V gene. V was clipped by 6 bases and J by 6 bases; unmatched bases: 5. The CDR3 region is CAISAGLAPNEQFF. For the CDR3, the DNA is TGTGCCATCAGCGCGGGACTAGCGCCCAATGAGCAGTTCTTC.

The chain couples TRBV2 to TRBJ2-7, with a tentative D call TRBD1 (5 bases). Trimming took off 6 bases at V and 4 bases at J, with 10 bases between the two ends. Germline V lookup: CDR1 SNHLY, CDR2 FYNNEI. The CDR3 length is 12 residues. CDR3 loop: CASRTVGYEQYF. The CDR3 DNA reads as TGTGCCAGCAGGACAGTGGGGTACGAGCAGTACTTC.

This clonotype appeared a single time. This chain joins TRBV12-3 or TRBV12-4 and TRBJ2-1; 11 bases agree with TRBD2. V dropped 6 bases and J dropped 9; count of bases not matched to a gene: 10. The CDR3 covers 15 residues. The chain's CDR3 is CASSELAGEMVEQFF. The DNA of the CDR3 is TGTGCCAGCAGCGAACTAGCGGGGGAGATGGTTGAGCAGTTCTTC.

There are many counts of this clonotype. V usage is TRBV14 and J usage is TRBJ2-1; D is possibly TRBD2 (6 bases). CDR3 size: 14 residues. CDR1 SGHDN and CDR2 FVKESK come from the germline V gene. V lost 0 bases and J 11 bases, leaving 14 bases between the germline ends. The chain's CDR3 is CASSQDHAGTQQFF. Written as DNA, the CDR3 is TGTGCCAGCAGCCAAGATCATGCAGGGACTCAGCAGTTCTTC.

The chain joins TRBV6-2 or TRBV6-3 to TRBJ2-7, with TRBD1 matching over 8 bases. CDR1 is MNHEY, CDR2 SVGEGT, per germline. Unmatched junction bases numbered 14, after V lost 6 bases and J lost 4 bases. The CDR3 runs 16 residues. CDR3 DNA: TGTGCCAGCAGCCGGGGCTCGGACAGGGATTGGTACGAGCAGTACTTC. It encodes CASSRGSDRDWYEQYF.